This T cell receptor (beta chain) was recorded in a study of T-cell reconstitution after alpha-beta-depleted transplantation in children. With 3 bases removed from V and 1 base from J, the gap between germline ends came to 17 bases. The CDR3 is 17 residues long. Construction of the TCRbeta library involved unique molecular identifiers. In TCRdb, the PCR reads were re-called with MiXCR into one record per CDR3 protein. The table has 600,000 or so distinct CDR3 sequences, under 25% seen once. Overall study results and limits: There were some patients whose high TCRbeta diversity at day 60 came from surviving recipient T cells and thymic progenitors. T-cell numbers and diversity, one year after transplant, stemmed largely from T cells that were newly produced. Approximately two months post-transplant, alpha-beta T cells reportedly originated from several hundred expanded graft clones.

Concerning this clonotype itself: Its antigen is undetermined.

The starting material was PBMCs, mostly from graft donor cells, obtained 360 days after TCRalphabeta/CD19-depleted stem cell transplant. The chain links TRBV12-3 or TRBV12-4 to TRBJ2-3, with D tentatively TRBD2 (6 bases). The source of this sequence is a boy less than two years old who had a stem cell transplant for acute myeloid leukemia, so the T cells may come from the graft donor. In nucleotides, the CDR3 is TGTGCCAGCAGTTTGTTTCGACTAGACCCGGGCACAGATACGCAGTATTTT. This translates into CASSLFRLDPGTDTQYF.